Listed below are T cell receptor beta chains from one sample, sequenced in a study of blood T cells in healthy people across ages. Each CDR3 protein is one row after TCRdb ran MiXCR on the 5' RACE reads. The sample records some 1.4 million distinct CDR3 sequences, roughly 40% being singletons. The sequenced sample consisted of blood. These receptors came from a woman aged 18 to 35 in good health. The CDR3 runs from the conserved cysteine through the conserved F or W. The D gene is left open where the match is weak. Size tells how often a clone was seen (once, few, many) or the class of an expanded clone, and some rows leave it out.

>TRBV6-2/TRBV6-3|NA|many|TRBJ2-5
CASSSPPPDETQYF
TGTGCCAGCAGTTCTCCTCCACCGGACGAGACCCAGTACTTC
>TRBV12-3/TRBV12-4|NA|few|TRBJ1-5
CASSRTQPQHF
TGTGCCAGCAGTAGGACCCAGCCCCAGCATTTT
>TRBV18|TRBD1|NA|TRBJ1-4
CASSLQGTGAEKLFF
TGTGCCAGCTCACTTCAAGGGACAGGAGCCGAAAAACTGTTTTTT
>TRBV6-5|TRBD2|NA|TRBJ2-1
CTSSLGTSGRNEQFF
TGTACCAGCAGCCTCGGGACTAGCGGGAGAAATGAGCAGTTCTTC
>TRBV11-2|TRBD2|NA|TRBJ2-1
CASSLDLRGGSYNEQFF
TGTGCCAGCAGCTTAGATTTGCGGGGGGGCTCCTACAATGAGCAGTTCTTC
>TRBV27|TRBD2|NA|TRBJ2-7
CASSLFSGTSGGPSYEQYF
TGTGCCAGCAGTCTCTTTAGCGGGACTAGTGGGGGTCCCTCCTACGAGCAGTACTTC
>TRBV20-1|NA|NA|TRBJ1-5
CSASQGEPQHF
TGCAGTGCTAGTCAAGGGGAGCCCCAGCATTTT
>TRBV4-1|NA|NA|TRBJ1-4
CASSPDFTNEKLFF
TGCGCCAGCAGCCCTGACTTCACTAATGAAAAGCTGTTTTTT
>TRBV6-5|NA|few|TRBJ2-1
CASSYGGDGQFF
TGTGCCAGCAGTTACGGGGGAGATGGGCAGTTCTTC
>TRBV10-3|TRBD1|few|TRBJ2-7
CAITDGQAYEQYF
TGTGCCATCACTGATGGACAGGCCTACGAGCAGTACTTC
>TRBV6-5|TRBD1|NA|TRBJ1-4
CASSYSDRGGEKLFF
TGTGCCAGCAGTTACTCGGACAGGGGCGGTGAAAAACTGTTTTTT
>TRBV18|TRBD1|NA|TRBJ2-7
CASSPPGTGKGYEQYF
TGTGCCAGCTCACCCCCGGGGACAGGGAAAGGGTACGAGCAGTACTTC
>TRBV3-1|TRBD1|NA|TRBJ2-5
CASSHSSTGGKETQYF
TGTGCCAGCAGCCACTCGTCGACAGGGGGAAAAGAGACCCAGTACTTC
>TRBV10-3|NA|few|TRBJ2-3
CAIKPGVDTQYF
TGTGCCATCAAGCCGGGTGTTGATACGCAGTATTTT
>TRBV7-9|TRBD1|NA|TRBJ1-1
CASSLGQGIGEAFF
TGTGCCAGCAGCTTAGGACAGGGGATTGGTGAAGCTTTCTTT
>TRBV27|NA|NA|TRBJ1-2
CASSYGAFYGYTF
TGTGCCAGCAGTTACGGGGCTTTCTATGGCTACACCTTC
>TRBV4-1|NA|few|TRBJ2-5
CASSQGGEGARETQYF
TGCGCCAGCAGCCAAGGTGGGGAGGGGGCCAGGGAGACCCAGTACTTC
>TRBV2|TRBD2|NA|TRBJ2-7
CASSESGGTISTALYEQYF
TGTGCCAGCAGTGAAAGCGGGGGGACCATCTCAACAGCTCTTTACGAGCAGTACTTC
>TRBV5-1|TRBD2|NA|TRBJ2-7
CATSLAGAYEQYF
TGCGCCACCAGCCTAGCGGGTGCCTACGAGCAGTACTTC
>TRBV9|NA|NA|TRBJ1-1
CASSVLRVGNTEAFF
TGTGCCAGCAGCGTATTGAGGGTGGGGAACACTGAAGCTTTCTTT
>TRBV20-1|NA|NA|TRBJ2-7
CSARLVSSYEQYF
TGCAGTGCTAGACTGGTGAGCTCCTACGAGCAGTACTTC
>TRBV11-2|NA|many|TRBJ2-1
CASSRRGGPSNEQFF
TGTGCCAGCAGCCGACGAGGGGGGCCTTCCAATGAGCAGTTCTTC
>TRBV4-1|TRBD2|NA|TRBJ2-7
CASSQVTSGGAEQYF
TGCGCCAGCAGCCAAGTGACTAGCGGGGGAGCCGAGCAGTACTTC
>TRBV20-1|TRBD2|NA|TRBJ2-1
CSARLSGAGSYNEQFF
TGCAGTGCTAGGCTTAGCGGGGCCGGCTCCTACAATGAGCAGTTCTTC
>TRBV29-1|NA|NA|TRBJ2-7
CSANIQGYKQYF
TGCAGCGCGAATATTCAGGGCTACAAGCAGTACTTC
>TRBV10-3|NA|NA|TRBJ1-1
CAIREMDTEAFF
TGTGCCATCAGGGAGATGGACACTGAAGCTTTCTTT
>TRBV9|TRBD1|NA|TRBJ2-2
CASNKQGANTGELFF
TGTGCCAGCAACAAACAGGGGGCGAACACCGGGGAGCTGTTTTTT
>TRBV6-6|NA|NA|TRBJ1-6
CASSYSPPAGPSSPLHF
TGTGCCAGCAGTTACTCCCCCCCCGCAGGGCCGAGTTCACCCCTCCACTTT
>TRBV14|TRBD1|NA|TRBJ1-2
CASSQWGTATNYGYTF
TGTGCCAGCAGCCAATGGGGGACAGCCACTAACTATGGCTACACCTTC
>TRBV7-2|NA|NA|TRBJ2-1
CASSLTQISYEQFF
TGTGCCAGCAGCTTAACACAGATCTCCTACGAGCAGTTCTTC
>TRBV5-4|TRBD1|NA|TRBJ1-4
CASSKDRGTNEKLFF
TGTGCCAGCAGCAAGGACAGGGGGACTAATGAAAAACTGTTTTTT
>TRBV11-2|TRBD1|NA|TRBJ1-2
CASSLSGDRGYYGYTF
TGTGCCAGCAGCTTGTCTGGGGACAGGGGCTACTATGGCTACACCTTC
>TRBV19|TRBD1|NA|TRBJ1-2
CASSTRQGTANYGYTF
TGTGCCAGTAGTACCCGACAGGGGACAGCTAACTATGGCTACACCTTC
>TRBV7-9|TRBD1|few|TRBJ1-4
CASSSTGGNNEKLFF
TGTGCCAGCAGCTCGACAGGGGGAAATAATGAAAAACTGTTTTTT